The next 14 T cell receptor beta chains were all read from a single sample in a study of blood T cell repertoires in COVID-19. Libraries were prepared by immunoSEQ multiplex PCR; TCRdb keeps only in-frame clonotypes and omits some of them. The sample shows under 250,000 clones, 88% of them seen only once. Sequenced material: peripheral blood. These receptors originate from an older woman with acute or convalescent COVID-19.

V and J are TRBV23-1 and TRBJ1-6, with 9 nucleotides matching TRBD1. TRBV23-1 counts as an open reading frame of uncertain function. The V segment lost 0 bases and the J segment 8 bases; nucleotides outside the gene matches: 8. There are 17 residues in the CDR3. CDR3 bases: TGCGCCAGCAGTCAATCGGAGGGACAGGGATATGATTCACCCCTCCACTTT. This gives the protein CASSQSEGQGYDSPLHF.

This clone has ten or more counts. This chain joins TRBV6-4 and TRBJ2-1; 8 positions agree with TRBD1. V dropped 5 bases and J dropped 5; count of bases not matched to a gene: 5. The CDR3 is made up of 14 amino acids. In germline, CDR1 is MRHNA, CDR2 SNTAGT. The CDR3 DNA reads TGTGCCAGCAGTTTATGGACAGGGCACAATGAGCAGTTCTTC. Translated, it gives CASSLWTGHNEQFF.

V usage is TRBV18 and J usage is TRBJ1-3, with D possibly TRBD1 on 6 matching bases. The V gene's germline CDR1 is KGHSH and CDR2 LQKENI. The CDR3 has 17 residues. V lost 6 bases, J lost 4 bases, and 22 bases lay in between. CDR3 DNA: TGTGCCAGCTCGCCCGGGACACCTCAGACGTCGGGAAACACCATATATTTT. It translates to CASSPGTPQTSGNTIYF.

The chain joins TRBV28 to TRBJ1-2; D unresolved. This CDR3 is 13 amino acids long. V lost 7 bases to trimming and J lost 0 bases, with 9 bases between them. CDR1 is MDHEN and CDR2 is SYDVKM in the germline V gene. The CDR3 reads CASTHPANYGYTF. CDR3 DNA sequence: TGTGCCAGCACCCACCCGGCTAACTATGGCTACACCTTC.

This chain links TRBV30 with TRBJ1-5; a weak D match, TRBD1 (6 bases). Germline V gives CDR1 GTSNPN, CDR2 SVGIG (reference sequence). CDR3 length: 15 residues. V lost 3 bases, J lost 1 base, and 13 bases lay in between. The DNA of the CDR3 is TGTGCCTGGAGCCCCAGGGGCGGCAGCAATCAGCCCCAGCATTTT. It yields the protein CAWSPRGGSNQPQHF.

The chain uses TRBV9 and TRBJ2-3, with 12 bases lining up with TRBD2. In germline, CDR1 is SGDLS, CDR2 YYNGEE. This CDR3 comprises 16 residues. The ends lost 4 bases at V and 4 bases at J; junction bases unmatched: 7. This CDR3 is CASSPRLAGGPDTQYF. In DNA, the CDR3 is TGTGCCAGCAGCCCTCGCCTAGCGGGAGGGCCAGATACGCAGTATTTT.

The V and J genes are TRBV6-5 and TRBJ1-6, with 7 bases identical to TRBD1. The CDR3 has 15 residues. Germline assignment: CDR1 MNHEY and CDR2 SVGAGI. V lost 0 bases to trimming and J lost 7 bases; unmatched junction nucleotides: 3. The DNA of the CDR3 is TGTGCCAGCAGTTACTCGGGACAGAGGAATTCACCCCTCCACTTT. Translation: CASSYSGQRNSPLHF.

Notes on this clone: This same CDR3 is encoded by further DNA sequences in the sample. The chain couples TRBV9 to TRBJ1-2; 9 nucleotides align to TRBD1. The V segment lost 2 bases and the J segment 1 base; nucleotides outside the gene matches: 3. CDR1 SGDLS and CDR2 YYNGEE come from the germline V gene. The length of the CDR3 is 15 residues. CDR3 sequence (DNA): TGTGCCAGCAGCGTGGGGACAGGGTTTAACTATGGCTACACCTTC. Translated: CASSVGTGFNYGYTF.

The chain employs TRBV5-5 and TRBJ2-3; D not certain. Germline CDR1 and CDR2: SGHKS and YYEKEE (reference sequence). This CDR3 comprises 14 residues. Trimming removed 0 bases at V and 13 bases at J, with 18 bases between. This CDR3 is CASSLEAFVLQEYF. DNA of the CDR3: TGTGCCAGCAGCTTGGAGGCGTTCGTCCTCCAGGAGTATTTT.

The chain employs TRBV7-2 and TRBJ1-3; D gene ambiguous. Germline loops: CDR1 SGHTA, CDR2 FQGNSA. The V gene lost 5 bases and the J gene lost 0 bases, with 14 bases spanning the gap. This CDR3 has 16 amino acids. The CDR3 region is CASSPRTGSSGNTIYF. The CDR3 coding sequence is TGTGCCAGCAGCCCTCGGACGGGGAGCTCTGGAAACACCATATATTTT.

Here the CDR3 DNA reads TGTGCCAGCAGTCCCCTAGCGCCAGAGACCCAGTACTTC. Its translation: CASSPLAPETQYF. This chain connects TRBV12-3 or TRBV12-4 to TRBJ2-5; perhaps TRBD2 as D (6 bases). The CDR3 has 13 amino acids. Trimming pared 5 bases from V and 4 bases from J, leaving 11 bases between.

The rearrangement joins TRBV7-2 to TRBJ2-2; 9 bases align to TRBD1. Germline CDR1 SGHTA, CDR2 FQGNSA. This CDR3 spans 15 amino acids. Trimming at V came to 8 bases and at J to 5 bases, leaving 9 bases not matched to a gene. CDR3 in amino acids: CASQPGQGFTGELFF. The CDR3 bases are TGTGCCAGCCAGCCGGGACAGGGATTTACCGGGGAGCTGTTTTTT.

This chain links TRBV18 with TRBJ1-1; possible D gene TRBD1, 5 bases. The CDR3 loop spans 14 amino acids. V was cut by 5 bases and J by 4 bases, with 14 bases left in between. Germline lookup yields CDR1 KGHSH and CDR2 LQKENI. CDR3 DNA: TGTGCCAGCTCAACACAGGAGGGGCGCACTGAAGCTTTCTTT. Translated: CASSTQEGRTEAFF.

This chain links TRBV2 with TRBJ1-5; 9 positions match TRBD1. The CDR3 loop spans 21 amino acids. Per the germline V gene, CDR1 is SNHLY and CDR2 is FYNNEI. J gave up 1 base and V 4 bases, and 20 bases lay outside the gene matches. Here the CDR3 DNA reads TGTGCCAGCAGTGGTCCCGGGACAGGGCCAGGGGGATTTTCCAGCAATCAGCCCCAGCATTTT. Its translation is CASSGPGTGPGGFSSNQPQHF.